Below, 17 T cell receptor beta chains from the same sample are listed, as sequenced in a study of shared clonotypes between healthy human individuals. The assay was immunoSEQ multiplex PCR, and TCRdb's table has in-frame clones only and misses some. The data contain over a million clones, roughly 96% of them singletons. Sequenced sample: naive CD4+ T cells sorted from blood. Indicated subset: CD45RA+ positively selected. These TCRs come from a man aged 30 to 45 in good health.

This chain joins TRBV2 and TRBJ2-7, with D possibly being TRBD1 (6 bases). The V and J ends lost 9 bases and 3 bases respectively, with 15 bases between them. The CDR3 runs 13 residues. Germline CDR1 and CDR2: SNHLY and FYNNEI. This CDR3 is CASTGQENYEQYF. The CDR3 nucleotides are TGTGCCAGTACGGGACAAGAGAACTACGAGCAGTACTTC.

The gene calls are TRBV7-2 and TRBJ2-5; the D is unclear. This CDR3 is built from 13 residues. CDR1 and CDR2 (germline): SGHTA, FQGNSA. Trimming left V 5 bases short and J 0 bases short, with 7 bases between. CDR3 nucleotides: TGTGCCAGCAGCGATTGGCACCAAGAGACCCAGTACTTC. It codes for CASSDWHQETQYF.

V gene TRBV29-1 combines with J gene TRBJ1-1, with TRBD1 as a possible D gene (6 bases). From germline, CDR1 is SQVTM and CDR2 ANQGSEA. There are 13 residues in the CDR3. Trimming stripped 6 bases from V and 8 bases from J, with 19 bases between. DNA for the CDR3: TGCAGCGTGACCAATCGCGGACAGAGAGAAGCTTTCTTT. Protein: CSVTNRGQREAFF.

The V call is TRBV11-2, the J call TRBJ2-1; a possible D gene is TRBD2 (5 bases). V lost 6 bases and J lost 6, with 18 bases in between. The CDR3 consists of 15 residues. Germline V gene lookup returns CDR1 SGHAT and CDR2 FQNNGV. CDR3 loop: CASRTRPGIVNEQFF. The CDR3 DNA reads TGTGCCAGCAGGACCCGACCCGGGATAGTCAATGAGCAGTTCTTC.

The chain links TRBV28 to TRBJ1-4; no clear D. V was cut by 5 bases and J by 7 bases, with 14 bases left in between. CDR1 is MDHEN and CDR2 is SYDVKM in the germline V gene. The CDR3 is 14 amino acids. CDR3 protein: CASSPRILGEKLFF. The CDR3 nucleotides read TGTGCCAGCAGTCCCCGGATCTTGGGTGAAAAACTGTTTTTT.

The chain couples TRBV21-1 to TRBJ2-3. TRBV21-1 is marked as a pseudogene. This CDR3 comprises 21 residues. The CDR3 protein is CASSIFSWGDISGNSTDTQYF. CDR3 coding DNA: TGTGCCAGCAGCATCTTTTCCTGGGGGGACATTAGCGGCAATAGCACAGATACGCAGTATTTT.

J is TRBJ2-7 and V is TRBV29-1; perhaps TRBD1 as D (6 bases). The germline V and J ends were trimmed by 2 bases and 3 bases, with 17 bases remaining between them. The germline V gene encodes CDR1 SQVTM and CDR2 ANQGSEA. The CDR3 is made up of 15 amino acids. The CDR3 reads CSVEIYRQGNYEQYF. The DNA of the CDR3 is TGCAGCGTTGAAATTTATCGGCAGGGGAACTACGAGCAGTACTTC.

V and J are TRBV4-1 and TRBJ2-1; D might be TRBD2 (6 bases). Per the germline V gene, CDR1 is MGHRA and CDR2 is YSYEKL. The V end was cut by 1 base, the J end by 8 bases, with 15 bases between. This CDR3 comprises 15 residues. The CDR3: CASSQVSGVLDEQFF. The CDR3 region has the DNA TGCGCCAGCAGCCAAGTGTCGGGAGTGCTCGATGAGCAGTTCTTC.

The gene calls are TRBV18 and TRBJ2-7; D possibly corresponds to TRBD1 (5 bases). Germline V gene sequence: CDR1 KGHSH, CDR2 LQKENI. V gave up 5 bases and J gave up 0 bases, with 8 bases separating them. This CDR3 is 13 amino acids long. CDR3 coding DNA: TGTGCCAGCTCAGGGGCCAACTCCTACGAGCAGTACTTC. Translating it yields CASSGANSYEQYF.

This chain connects TRBV6-5 to TRBJ1-1, with TRBD1 as a possible D gene (6 bases). Trimming took 6 bases from V and 12 from J, leaving 14 bases between them. This CDR3 is built from 11 residues. In germline, CDR1 is MNHEY, CDR2 SVGAGI. CDR3 loop: CASRYRDLPFF. CDR3 coding DNA: TGTGCCAGCAGGTACAGGGACCTTCCTTTCTTT.

J is TRBJ2-1 and V is TRBV28; 8 bases match TRBD2. V was clipped by 6 bases and J by 8 bases; unmatched bases: 9. Germline CDR1 MDHEN, CDR2 SYDVKM. The CDR3 covers 14 residues. The CDR3 spells CASSSGLAVHEQFF. DNA of the CDR3: TGTGCCAGCAGCTCCGGACTAGCAGTTCATGAGCAGTTCTTC.

CDR3 coding DNA: TGCGCCAGCAGTAAAGCGGGGTCCTACAATGAGCAGTTCTTC. It yields the protein CASSKAGSYNEQFF. This chain uses TRBV10-1 with TRBJ2-1, with 7 bases fitting TRBD2. The CDR3 has 14 amino acids. With V trimmed by 5 bases and J by 1 base, 2 bases remained unmatched. The germline V gene encodes CDR1 WNHNN and CDR2 SYGVQD (reference sequence).

The chain has TRBV15 and TRBJ2-3, with 7 bases that match TRBD2. Looked up from germline, CDR1 is LNHNV and CDR2 is YYDKDF (reference sequence). The J segment lost 1 base and the V segment lost 1 base, leaving 5 bases of the junction unmatched. CDR3 size: 16 residues. The CDR3 DNA follows: TGTGCCACCAGCAGAGGGGCGGGAGCGGGCACAGATACGCAGTATTTT. Encoded protein: CATSRGAGAGTDTQYF.

In this sample, this clone turned up once. The chain uses TRBV5-1 and TRBJ2-1; unclear D gene. The V gene's germline CDR1 is SGHRS and CDR2 YFSETQ. This CDR3 has 14 residues. V was shortened by 1 base and J by 1 base, with 6 bases between the two germline ends. The CDR3 DNA reads as TGCGCCAGCAGCTTGATGGATTCCTACAATGAGCAGTTCTTC. It codes for CASSLMDSYNEQFF.

This clone was seen only once. The chain joins TRBV6-6 to TRBJ2-1, with 14 bases lining up with TRBD2. V was clipped by 6 bases and J by 8 bases; unmatched bases: 6. The CDR3 is 15 residues long. The germline gives CDR1 MNHNY, CDR2 SVGAGI (reference sequence). The CDR3 spells CASRGGLAGEDEQFF. For the CDR3, the DNA is TGTGCCAGCAGGGGGGGACTAGCGGGAGAAGATGAGCAGTTCTTC.

The chain carries TRBV7-2 and TRBJ1-1, with 11 bases aligning to TRBD1. Germline V lookup: CDR1 SGHTA, CDR2 FQGNSA. The CDR3 sequence is 14 residues long. Losses at the gene ends were 5 bases for V and 4 bases for J; bases not matched to a gene: 3. CDR3 region: CASSQGTGGTEAFF. DNA of the CDR3: TGTGCCAGCAGCCAGGGGACAGGGGGCACTGAAGCTTTCTTT.

The chain links TRBV7-2 to TRBJ2-7; 7 bases align to TRBD2. Germline V gives CDR1 SGHTA, CDR2 FQGNSA. CDR3 size: 18 residues. With 5 bases clipped from V and 3 bases from J, the junction kept 19 bases outside the gene matches. CDR3 sequence reads: CASSPPPAASGMFYEQYF. The CDR3 DNA follows: TGTGCCAGCAGCCCCCCACCGGCGGCTAGCGGAATGTTCTACGAGCAGTACTTC.